These 23 T cell receptor beta chains came from one sample sequenced in a study of T cells in tuberculosis. The method was immunoSEQ multiplex PCR; TCRdb's version includes in-frame clones alone and lacks a portion of them. The sample yields some 25,000 clones, less than 97% seen once. Specimen: PBMCs. The receptors stem from a donor aged 10 to 29 with latent tuberculosis or without tuberculosis infection.

The rearrangement joins TRBV9 to TRBJ1-1; tentatively, D is TRBD1 (6 bases). Looked up from germline, CDR1 is SGDLS and CDR2 is YYNGEE. V lost 4 bases and J 2 bases, leaving 15 bases between the germline ends. The CDR3 consists of 15 residues. For the CDR3, the DNA is TGTGCCAGCAGCCCACCGGGGGGCGGAAACACTGAAGCTTTCTTT. This encodes CASSPPGGGNTEAFF.

This rearrangement joins TRBV6-1 to TRBJ2-1; tentative D call: TRBD2 (6 bases). CDR1 MNHNS and CDR2 SASEGT come from the germline V gene. The CDR3 extends over 15 amino acids. Trimming pared 4 bases from V and 6 bases from J, leaving 16 bases between. CDR3 loop: CASSARAGRLNEQFF. CDR3 DNA sequence: TGTGCCAGCAGTGCCCGCGCGGGGAGGCTCAATGAGCAGTTCTTC.

As DNA, the CDR3 is TGTGCCAGCAGCCCCGGACAGGGTCATCAGCCCCAGCATTTT. Protein: CASSPGQGHQPQHF. The J gene is TRBJ1-5, the V gene TRBV7-8; 8 nucleotides match TRBD1. CDR1 and CDR2 (germline): SGHVS, FQNEAQ. V was clipped by 5 bases and J by 5 bases; unmatched bases: 5. This CDR3 spans 14 amino acids. Supplemented by reference TRBV7-8 and TRBJ1-5, the full variable domain reads GAGVSQSPRYKVAKRGQDVALRCDPISGHVSLFWYQQALGQGPEFLTYFQNEAQLDKSGLPSDRFFAERPEGSVSTLKIQRTQQEDSAVYLCASSPGQGHQPQHFGDGTRLSIL.

This sequence joins TRBV4-1 and TRBJ1-3; D gene unclear. The CDR3 length is 15 residues. V was clipped by 6 bases and J by 4 bases, with 16 bases between them. From germline, CDR1 is MGHRA and CDR2 YSYEKL. The CDR3 nucleotides are TGCGCCAGCAGTCAGAATTTTATTTCGGGAAACACCATATATTTT. Amino acid sequence: CASSQNFISGNTIYF.

The count of this clone is one. This rearrangement joins TRBV5-6 to TRBJ1-6, with no clear D. CDR1 and CDR2 (germline): SGHDT, YYEEEE. Trimming took off 4 bases at V and 11 bases at J, with 19 bases between the two ends. The CDR3 covers 15 residues. The CDR3 protein is CASSPRHTPGAPLHF. For the CDR3, the DNA is TGTGCCAGCAGCCCACGACATACCCCCGGGGCACCCCTCCACTTT.

The CDR3 DNA follows: TGTGCCTGGAGTACGACAGGGCCCCACGAGCAGTACGTC. Encoded protein: CAWSTTGPHEQYV. This chain joins TRBV30 and TRBJ2-7, with 7 bases lining up with TRBD1. Losses at the gene ends were 2 bases for V and 5 bases for J; bases not matched to a gene: 6. This CDR3 comprises 13 residues. Germline V lookup: CDR1 GTSNPN, CDR2 SVGIG (reference sequence).

This sequence joins TRBV7-2 and TRBJ2-3; TRBD2 matches at 7 bases. Germline V gives CDR1 SGHTA, CDR2 FQGNSA. The CDR3 sequence is 15 residues long. V shed 3 bases, J shed 2 bases, and the junction held 5 bases outside the gene matches. CDR3 in amino acids: CASSFRAGNTDTQYF. CDR3 coding DNA: TGTGCCAGCAGCTTCCGAGCGGGGAACACAGATACGCAGTATTTT.

The V gene is TRBV11-2, the J gene TRBJ2-5, with 9 bases aligning to TRBD1. The germline V gene has CDR1 SGHAT and CDR2 FQNNGV. The length of the CDR3 is 16 residues. V was pared by 1 base and J by 10 bases, with 13 bases of the junction left unmatched. CDR3 loop: CASSLAGQGLAWYQYF. In nucleotides, the CDR3 is TGTGCCAGCAGCTTAGCGGGACAGGGCTTAGCGTGGTACCAGTACTTC.

The J gene is TRBJ1-2, the V gene TRBV6-1; 8 nucleotides align to TRBD1. Germline-derived CDR1 and CDR2 are MNHNS and SASEGT. Unmatched junction bases numbered 8, after V lost 4 bases and J lost 4 bases. The CDR3 runs to 15 residues. The CDR3 bases are TGTGCCAGCAGTGTTACGACAGGGGTTTTCTATGGCTACACCTTC. Translated: CASSVTTGVFYGYTF.

V usage is TRBV2 and J usage is TRBJ1-2; D is uncertain. Deletions cut 6 bases from V and 3 bases from J, with 11 bases between. This CDR3 has 13 amino acids. The germline V gene encodes CDR1 SNHLY and CDR2 FYNNEI. The CDR3 here is CASSQTYYYGYTF. The CDR3 coding sequence is TGTGCCAGCAGCCAGACTTATTACTATGGCTACACCTTC.

The chain recombines TRBV10-1 with TRBJ2-3, with 9 bases lining up with TRBD1. The CDR3 has 15 amino acids. After removal of 5 bases from V and 3 bases from J, the junction contained 6 bases not matched to a gene. The germline V gene has CDR1 WNHNN and CDR2 SYGVQD (reference sequence). The CDR3 region has the DNA TGCGCCAGCAGTAGGACAGGGGAGGGTACAGATACGCAGTATTTT. Translating gives CASSRTGEGTDTQYF.

The chain uses TRBV29-1 and TRBJ1-5, with 9 bases matching TRBD1. CDR3 length: 13 amino acids. The V and J ends lost 4 bases and 6 bases, in that order; junction bases with no gene match: 4. Germline V gene lookup returns CDR1 SQVTM and CDR2 ANQGSEA. The CDR3 sequence is CSVADRGGQPQHF. CDR3 coding DNA: TGCAGCGTTGCGGACAGGGGAGGTCAGCCCCAGCATTTT.

The chain is built from TRBV4-1 and TRBJ2-7; 9 nucleotides match TRBD1. Germline lookup yields CDR1 MGHRA and CDR2 YSYEKL. There are 15 residues in the CDR3. Losses at the gene ends were 1 base for V and 4 bases for J; bases not matched to a gene: 5. The CDR3 loop reads CASSQVRTGEYEQYF. The CDR3 nucleotides read TGCGCCAGCAGCCAAGTGCGGACAGGGGAGTACGAGCAGTACTTC.

This rearrangement joins TRBV7-9 to TRBJ2-1, with unresolved D. Trimming left V 5 bases short and J 7 bases short, with 9 bases between. CDR3 length: 12 residues. Germline CDR1 reads SEHNR; CDR2 reads FQNEAQ (reference sequence). This chain's CDR3 is CASSRGANEQFF. DNA of the CDR3: TGTGCCAGCAGCAGAGGTGCTAATGAGCAGTTCTTC.

The rearrangement links TRBV6-1 to TRBJ1-4, with D possibly matching TRBD1 (5 bases). V dropped 3 bases and J dropped 4 bases, with 18 bases sitting between them. CDR3 length: 17 amino acids. Germline V gives CDR1 MNHNS, CDR2 SASEGT. The CDR3 sequence: CASSDPFWVGLNEKLFF. In DNA, the CDR3 is TGTGCCAGCAGTGATCCCTTCTGGGTGGGGCTTAATGAAAAACTGTTTTTT.

The chain uses TRBV6-5 and TRBJ1-1, with a weak D call TRBD1 (5 bases). The ends were cut back, 2 bases at V and 4 bases at J, with 8 bases in the middle. Germline V gene data show CDR1 as MNHEY and CDR2 as SVGAGI. CDR3 size: 13 residues. CDR3 sequence reads: CASSYQGVTEAFF. The CDR3 DNA follows: TGTGCCAGCAGTTACCAGGGTGTCACTGAAGCTTTCTTT.

The V and J genes are TRBV29-1 and TRBJ1-2; D not resolved. Trimming removed 4 bases from V and 5 bases from J, with 14 bases in between. The length of the CDR3 is 13 residues. Germline loops: CDR1 SQVTM, CDR2 ANQGSEA. In DNA, the CDR3 is TGCAGCGTTGTTGAAGTGGGGAGATATGGCTACACCTTC. This codes for CSVVEVGRYGYTF.

This chain joins TRBV5-1 and TRBJ2-1; 9 positions match TRBD2. The CDR3 extends over 15 amino acids. The germline CDR1 and CDR2 sequences are SGHRS and YFSETQ. V dropped 3 bases and J dropped 2; count of bases not matched to a gene: 3. CDR3 nucleotide sequence: TGCGCCAGCAGCTCCCGCGGGGGGGCCTACAATGAGCAGTTCTTC. This encodes CASSSRGGAYNEQFF. Together with reference TRBV5-1 and TRBJ2-1, the CDR3 gives the full variable domain: KAGVTQTPRYLIKTRGQQVTLSCSPISGHRSVSWYQQTPGQGLQFLFEYFSETQRNKGNFPGRFSGRQFSNSRSEMNVSTLELGDSALYLCASSSRGGAYNEQFFGPGTRLTVL.

The CDR3 here is CASSSPSGATTGELFF. The DNA for the CDR3 is TGTGCCAGCAGCTCCCCCTCAGGGGCTACTACCGGGGAGCTGTTTTTT. The V and J genes are TRBV7-3 and TRBJ2-2, with a tentative D call TRBD1 (6 bases). V was cut by 4 bases and J by 5 bases, with 17 bases left in between. This CDR3 region has 16 residues. Germline CDR1 reads SGHTA; CDR2 reads FQGTGA.

This clone occurred once. The CDR3 loop is CASSYGMAGLSEQYV. CDR3 bases: TGTGCCAGCAGTTACGGGATGGCGGGGCTATCCGAGCAGTACGTC. The J gene is TRBJ2-7, the V gene TRBV6-5; perhaps TRBD2 as D (6 bases). The CDR3 loop spans 15 amino acids. Per germline, CDR1 MNHEY and CDR2 SVGAGI. Trimming removed 2 bases from V and 6 bases from J, with 17 bases in between.

CDR3 DNA sequence: TGTGCCAGCAGTGAAACGGGTACGGTATCTGGAAACACCATATATTTT. This encodes CASSETGTVSGNTIYF. This chain links TRBV6-1 with TRBJ1-3; D ambiguous. The CDR3 length is 16 residues. V was trimmed by 2 bases and J by 1 base, leaving 12 bases between them. Germline values: CDR1 MNHNS, CDR2 SASEGT.

The CDR3 protein is CASRTGLNTEAFF. CDR3 bases: TGTGCCAGCAGGACAGGGCTGAACACTGAAGCTTTCTTT. The genes are TRBV27 and TRBJ1-1, with 7 bases that match TRBD1. The germline V gene encodes CDR1 MNHEY and CDR2 SMNVEV (reference sequence). This CDR3 comprises 13 residues. The V segment lost 6 bases and the J segment 0 bases; nucleotides outside the gene matches: 1.

This rearrangement joins TRBV10-3 to TRBJ2-2; 7 nucleotides match TRBD1. V shed 4 bases and J 0 bases; nucleotides not matched to a gene: 8. This CDR3 is built from 17 residues. Germline V lookup: CDR1 ENHRY, CDR2 SYGVKD. The CDR3 protein is CAISASPGTANTGELFF. The CDR3 DNA reads TGTGCCATCAGTGCCAGTCCCGGGACAGCGAACACCGGGGAGCTGTTTTTT.